Following are 14 T cell receptor beta chains from one sample sequenced in a study of cytomegalovirus exposure and HLA in healthy donors. Researchers ran the PCR with 60 Vbeta and 13 Jbeta primers. Repertoires were generated with immunoSEQ multiplex PCR, while TCRdb's copy carries only in-frame clones and drops some. The sample yields 150,000 to 200,000 clones, around 87% seen once. The sample comprised PBMCs. The receptors shown here come from a woman younger than 35 in good health and CMV-seronegative.

V usage is TRBV28 and J usage is TRBJ2-3; D might be TRBD1 (8 bases). This CDR3 contains 15 residues. From germline, CDR1 is MDHEN and CDR2 SYDVKM. V dropped 4 bases and J dropped 5 bases, with 16 bases sitting between them. CDR3 sequence reads: CASSSAGGGRDTQYF. The DNA of the CDR3 is TGTGCCAGCAGTTCCGCAGGGGGCGGGAGAGATACGCAGTATTTT.

This sequence joins TRBV11-3 and TRBJ1-5, with D possibly being TRBD1 (5 bases). The CDR3 consists of 13 residues. The germline gives CDR1 SGHNT, CDR2 YENEEA. Trimming took 5 bases from V and 7 from J, leaving 12 bases between them. CDR3 sequence reads: CASSTGGEQPQHF. CDR3 nucleotides: TGTGCCAGCAGCACGGGAGGGGAACAGCCCCAGCATTTT.

This clone was counted only a few times. This chain uses TRBV6-1 with TRBJ2-2; D is ambiguous. This CDR3 is 15 amino acids long. Per the germline V gene, CDR1 is MNHNS and CDR2 is SASEGT. Deletions cut 5 bases from V and 1 base from J, with 11 bases between. In DNA, the CDR3 is TGTGCCAGCAGTTTAGTTTTCGAGAACACCGGGGAGCTGTTTTTT. Protein sequence: CASSLVFENTGELFF.

The chain carries TRBV30 and TRBJ1-5, with D possibly being TRBD1 (5 bases). This CDR3 spans 13 amino acids. V was pared by 2 bases and J by 4 bases, with 9 bases between. Germline loops: CDR1 GTSNPN, CDR2 SVGIG (reference sequence). DNA for the CDR3: TGTGCCTGGAGTAATCGGGGGAATCAGCCCCAGCATTTT. Protein: CAWSNRGNQPQHF.

V usage is TRBV2 and J usage is TRBJ2-3; D is perhaps TRBD2 (7 bases). Trimming removed 1 base at V and 4 bases at J, with 24 bases between. The CDR3 sequence is 19 residues long. Germline V lookup: CDR1 SNHLY, CDR2 FYNNEI. CDR3 amino acids: CASSEGERGWGGRADTQYF. CDR3 bases: TGTGCCAGCAGTGAAGGGGAAAGGGGGTGGGGGGGCCGGGCAGATACGCAGTATTTT.

J is TRBJ1-5 and V is TRBV28; D might be TRBD1 (6 bases). The V and J ends lost 5 bases and 0 bases respectively, with 11 bases between them. CDR3 length: 15 amino acids. In germline, CDR1 is MDHEN, CDR2 SYDVKM. The CDR3 bases are TGTGCCAGCAGTATTCGGGACAATAGCAATCAGCCCCAGCATTTT. Translation gives CASSIRDNSNQPQHF.

This sequence joins TRBV6-1 and TRBJ2-1; 8 bases line up with TRBD1. CDR3 length: 15 amino acids. The germline V gene has CDR1 MNHNS and CDR2 SASEGT. V shed 0 bases and J 7 bases; nucleotides not matched to a gene: 5. The CDR3 coding sequence is TGTGCCAGCAGTGAAGCCGGGACAGGATCAAATGAGCAGTTCTTC. Translated: CASSEAGTGSNEQFF.

The rearrangement links TRBV2 to TRBJ1-5, with TRBD1 matching 7 bases. The CDR3 contains 18 residues. Germline CDR1 SNHLY, CDR2 FYNNEI. V shed 5 bases and J 2 bases; nucleotides not matched to a gene: 15. The CDR3 nucleotides read TGTGCCAGCAGTCCTCTTCGACAGGGACGGCTGCGCAATCAGCCCCAGCATTTT. Amino acid sequence: CASSPLRQGRLRNQPQHF.

The chain recombines TRBV19 with TRBJ1-4; 8 positions agree with TRBD1. This CDR3 has 14 amino acids. J was trimmed by 11 bases and V by 3 bases; bases with no gene match: 8. The germline CDR1 and CDR2 sequences are LNHDA and SQIVND (reference sequence). The CDR3 sequence: CASSISGGYRKLFF. The CDR3 DNA follows: TGTGCCAGTAGTATCTCAGGGGGCTATCGGAAACTGTTTTTT.

This clone occurred a few times. The chain links TRBV6-1 to TRBJ2-7, with TRBD1 matching over 7 bases. The CDR3 runs to 15 residues. Trimming took 5 bases from V and 2 from J; bases not matched to a gene: 9. Per germline, CDR1 MNHNS and CDR2 SASEGT. CDR3 region: CASSLMDRNTYEQYF. As DNA, the CDR3 is TGTGCCAGCAGTCTAATGGACAGGAACACCTACGAGCAGTACTTC.

The genes are TRBV2 and TRBJ2-5, with D tentatively TRBD1 (5 bases). V was clipped by 7 bases and J by 5 bases, with 14 bases between them. This CDR3 is built from 13 residues. Germline assignment: CDR1 SNHLY and CDR2 FYNNEI. CDR3 bases: TGTGCCAGCACCATAGACAGTTGGGAGACCCAGTACTTC. This sequence encodes CASTIDSWETQYF.

The rearrangement joins TRBV6-1 to TRBJ1-4, with no clear D. This CDR3 has 15 residues. CDR1 MNHNS and CDR2 SASEGT come from the germline V gene. The V end was cut by 0 bases, the J end by 7 bases, with 12 bases between. Here the CDR3 DNA reads TGTGCCAGCAGTGAAGCAACGGGTATAACTGAAAAACTGTTTTTT. Protein: CASSEATGITEKLFF.

This clone appeared once. The chain links TRBV6-5 to TRBJ1-3; possibly TRBD1 for D (5 bases). The CDR3 spans 12 residues. The germline CDR1 and CDR2 sequences are MNHEY and SVGAGI. With 5 bases removed from V and 7 bases from J, the gap between germline ends came to 9 bases. For the CDR3, the DNA is TGTGCCAGCAGTACTGGGGGGAACACCATATATTTT. This sequence encodes CASSTGGNTIYF.

The V gene is TRBV11-2, the J gene TRBJ2-7; 8 bases map to TRBD1. V trimming: 5 bases; J trimming: 2 bases; junction bases outside the gene matches: 8. This CDR3 spans 15 amino acids. The germline CDR1 and CDR2 sequences are SGHAT and FQNNGV. This chain's CDR3 is CASSGRDRRPYEQYF. In nucleotides, the CDR3 is TGTGCCAGCAGCGGGCGGGACAGGCGTCCCTACGAGCAGTACTTC.